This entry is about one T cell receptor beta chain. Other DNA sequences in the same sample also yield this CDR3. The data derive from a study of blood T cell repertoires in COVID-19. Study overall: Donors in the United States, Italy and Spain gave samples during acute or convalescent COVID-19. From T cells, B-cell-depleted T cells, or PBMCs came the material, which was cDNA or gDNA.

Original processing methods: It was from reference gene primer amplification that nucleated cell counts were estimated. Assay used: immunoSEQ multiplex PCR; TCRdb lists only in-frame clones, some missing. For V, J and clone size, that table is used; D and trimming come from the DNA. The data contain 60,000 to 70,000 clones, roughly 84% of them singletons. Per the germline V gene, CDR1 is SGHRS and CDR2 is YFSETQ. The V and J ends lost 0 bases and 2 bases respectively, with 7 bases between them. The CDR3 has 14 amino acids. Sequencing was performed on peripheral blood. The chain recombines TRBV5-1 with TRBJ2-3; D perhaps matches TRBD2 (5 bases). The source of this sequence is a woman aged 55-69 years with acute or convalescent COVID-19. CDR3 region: CASSLGLNTDTQYF. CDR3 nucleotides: TGCGCCAGCAGCTTGGGACTAAACACAGATACGCAGTATTTT.